The rows below give T cell receptor beta chains drawn from one sample of a study of blood T cell repertoires in COVID-19. Sequencing used immunoSEQ multiplex PCR; TCRdb keeps in-frame clones, though not all of them. The table includes roughly 260,000 clones, 90% to 95% detected once. The material sequenced was PBMCs or T cells enriched from blood (not recorded which). Source of these receptors: a woman aged 18-29 years who had recovered from COVID-19. Each CDR3 is given with its conserved first and last residue. D genes are given only for firm matches. A clone size is listed for some rows: how often the clone was seen (once, few, many), or a class if it is expanded.

-,TRBJ1-2,once,TRBV7-2,TGTGCCAGCAGCCCCTTATGGACAGCAAACTATGGCTACACCTTC,CASSPLWTANYGYTF
TRBD1,TRBJ1-4,-,TRBV19,TGTGCCAGTAGCCTGGACAGGGGACAAGAAAAACTGTTTTTT,CASSLDRGQEKLFF
TRBD1,TRBJ2-7,-,TRBV5-1,TGCGCCAGCAGCTTACCGCACTCCGGGACAGGGAAATACGAGCAGTACTTC,CASSLPHSGTGKYEQYF
-,TRBJ1-1,-,TRBV10-3,TGTGCCATCAGCCACGGACAGACGAACACTGAAGCTTTCTTT,CAISHGQTNTEAFF
TRBD1,TRBJ1-1,-,TRBV2,TGTGCCAGCAGTGATGGGACAGGGGACACTGAAGCTTTCTTT,CASSDGTGDTEAFF
TRBD1,TRBJ1-6,-,TRBV2,TGTGCCAGCCTCCAGGGACAGGGGAATTCACCCCTCCACTTT,CASLQGQGNSPLHF
TRBD2,TRBJ2-3,-,TRBV7-2,TGTGCCAGCAGTGTGAGACGGGGGGGCGCGGATACGCAGTATTTT,CASSVRRGGADTQYF
-,TRBJ1-1,-,TRBV19,TGTGCCAGTAGAGGGGAGGGGTACACTGAAGCTTTCTTT,CASRGEGYTEAFF
-,TRBJ1-5,-,TRBV19,TGTGCCAGTAGTATAGAGGGCAGGAGGTCTTATAGCAATCAGCCCCAGCATTTT,CASSIEGRRSYSNQPQHF
TRBD1,TRBJ1-5,-,TRBV6-5,TGTGCCAGCAGCTACAGGGGGCGCGATCAGCCCCAGCATTTT,CASSYRGRDQPQHF
TRBD1,TRBJ1-2,few,TRBV5-1,TGCGCCAGCAGGGGGGGACAGGTTTTTGAAGGCTACACCTTC,CASRGGQVFEGYTF
TRBD2,TRBJ2-7,-,TRBV5-8,TGTGCCAGCAGCGGTGGACTAGCAGCCGACTACGAGCAGTACTTC,CASSGGLAADYEQYF
TRBD2,TRBJ2-1,few,TRBV25-1,TGTGCCAGCAGTAAAGCGGGAAGCTCCTACAATGAGCAGTTCTTC,CASSKAGSSYNEQFF
TRBD1,TRBJ1-2,-,TRBV19,TGTGCCAGTAGTCCCCTTGGACAGGCGATCTATGGCTACACCTTC,CASSPLGQAIYGYTF
-,TRBJ2-1,-,TRBV19,TGTGCCAGTAGTATAGTAGGCTCCTCTAGTGAGCAGTTCTTC,CASSIVGSSSEQFF
TRBD1,TRBJ1-2,once,TRBV14,TGTGCCAGCAGCCGGTCATACGGACAGGGGGCCAGAGTTGGCTACACCTTC,CASSRSYGQGARVGYTF
TRBD1,TRBJ1-2,-,TRBV6-5,TGTGCCAGCAGTCCCAGGACAGGGATCTATGGCTACACCTTC,CASSPRTGIYGYTF
TRBD1,TRBJ1-3,-,TRBV5-8,TGTGCCAGCAGCTCAAGACAGGGGGCAGCTGGAAACACCATATATTTT,CASSSRQGAAGNTIYF
TRBD2,TRBJ2-7,-,TRBV10-3,TGTGCCACCACTAGCGGATCTTCCTACGAGCAGTACTTC,CATTSGSSYEQYF
-,TRBJ2-3,-,TRBV21-1,TGTGCCAGCAGCCCCCAACCAGCCGGGTCCGTAGGGGAGGGGAGGACAGATACGCAGTATTTT,CASSPQPAGSVGEGRTDTQYF
TRBD2,TRBJ2-1,-,TRBV12-5,TGTGCTAGTGGTTTGAGACTAGCGGGAGGTCCCAATGAGCAGTTCTTC,CASGLRLAGGPNEQFF
TRBD1,TRBJ1-3,-,TRBV9,TGTGCCAGTAACAGGGGCCCGGGACTCTCTGGAAACACCATATATTTT,CASNRGPGLSGNTIYF
TRBD1,TRBJ2-5,-,TRBV5-8,TGTGCCAGCAGAAGACAGGGGAGAGAGACCCAGTACTTC,CASRRQGRETQYF
-,TRBJ1-1,-,TRBV12-3/TRBV12-4,TGTGCCAGTATGGGGGGGGTCAGGACTGAAGCTTTCTTT,CASMGGVRTEAFF
TRBD1,TRBJ1-2,-,TRBV11-2,TGTGCCAGCAGACTAGCCGGGACAGGAATATATGGCTACACCTTC,CASRLAGTGIYGYTF
-,TRBJ2-7,-,TRBV2,TGTGCCAGCAGTGTGCAGGCCCCGGAGCAGTACTTC,CASSVQAPEQYF
TRBD2,TRBJ2-7,-,TRBV18,TGTGCCAGCTCACCAGAGGCTAGCGGGAGACGGTACGAGCAGTACTTC,CASSPEASGRRYEQYF
TRBD1,TRBJ1-2,few,TRBV7-2,TGTGCCAGCAGCTCGACAGGGCGCTATGGCTACACCTTC,CASSSTGRYGYTF
TRBD1,TRBJ2-7,-,TRBV27,TGTGCCAGCACCCCCGTGGGGGACAGGGCACAGAACGAGCAGTACTTC,CASTPVGDRAQNEQYF
-,TRBJ1-2,-,TRBV19,TGTGCCAGTAGCCCGGACAGTGCTAACTATGGCTACACCTTC,CASSPDSANYGYTF
TRBD1,TRBJ1-2,-,TRBV11-2,TGTGCCAGCAGCCTGGACAGGGAGATCTATGGCTACACCTTC,CASSLDREIYGYTF
-,TRBJ2-1,-,TRBV11-1,TGTGCCAGCAGCTTAATGAGGGGGGGATTGAATGAGCAGTTCTTC,CASSLMRGGLNEQFF
-,TRBJ1-2,-,TRBV28,TGTGCCAGCTTGGCGCAGGGTAGCGGCTACACCTTC,CASLAQGSGYTF
-,TRBJ1-4,-,TRBV18,TGTGCCAGCTCACCAGCTACAGGTTTGGATGAAAAACTGTTTTTT,CASSPATGLDEKLFF
TRBD1,TRBJ1-2,-,TRBV5-6,TGTGCCAGCAGCTTGGCTCCGACAGGGCTAAACTATGGCTACACCTTC,CASSLAPTGLNYGYTF
TRBD1,TRBJ2-5,-,TRBV25-1,TGTGCCAGCAGTGAAGGCAGGGGGGAGACCCAGTACTTC,CASSEGRGETQYF
-,TRBJ2-7,once,TRBV2,TGTGCCAGCAGGGGCGGGCTAGGGTTTGGGGAGCAGTACTTC,CASRGGLGFGEQYF
-,TRBJ2-6,-,TRBV15,TGTGCCACCAGCTCATGGACGGTCAGGGCTGGGGCCAACGTCCTGACTTTC,CATSSWTVRAGANVLTF
-,TRBJ1-2,-,TRBV28,TGTGCCAGCAGAAAGGGGTTGACAGGCTATGGCTACACCTTC,CASRKGLTGYGYTF
TRBD2,TRBJ2-7,few,TRBV23-1,TGCGCCAGCCGACAAACCCTTAGCGGGTGTACCTACGAGCAGTACTTC,CASRQTLSGCTYEQYF
-,TRBJ1-5,-,TRBV28,TGTGCCAGCAGTTTAGCGGCTGGTCGCAATCAGCCCCAGCATTTT,CASSLAAGRNQPQHF